This passage covers 32 T cell receptor beta chains from one sample sequenced in a study of blood T cell repertoires in COVID-19. Using immunoSEQ multiplex PCR, the repertoire was profiled, and TCRdb retains in-frame clones only, with some absent. The sample contains 310,000 or so clones, around 87% of which appear only once. Specimen: peripheral blood. The receptors stem from a woman in her fifties or sixties with active or convalescent COVID-19.

The V gene is TRBV28, the J gene TRBJ2-7; 10 bases are a match to TRBD1. CDR1 and CDR2 (germline): MDHEN, SYDVKM. The CDR3 spans 13 residues. J gave up 4 bases and V 6 bases, and 3 bases lay outside the gene matches. The DNA for the CDR3 is TGTGCCAGCAGGGGACAGGGGAATTACGAGCAGTACTTC. Translation gives CASRGQGNYEQYF.

The chain has TRBV6-1 and TRBJ1-2, with TRBD1 as a possible D gene (6 bases). This CDR3 has 18 amino acids. V was shortened by 3 bases and J by 1 base, with 21 bases between the two germline ends. In germline, CDR1 is MNHNS, CDR2 SASEGT. CDR3 nucleotides: TGTGCCAGCAGTGACAGGTTGGACAGACTCTCCTTTAACTATGGCTACACCTTC. It specifies CASSDRLDRLSFNYGYTF.

The rearrangement uses TRBV5-8 and TRBJ2-2; D is unclear. CDR3 length: 14 residues. Germline V gives CDR1 SGHTS, CDR2 YDEGEE. Deletions cut 2 bases from V and 3 bases from J, with 8 bases between. CDR3: CASSFALDTGELFF. The CDR3 nucleotides are TGTGCCAGCAGCTTCGCGTTGGACACCGGGGAGCTGTTTTTT.

The chain carries TRBV20-1 and TRBJ1-5; D unclear. Germline V gives CDR1 DFQATT, CDR2 SNEGSKA (reference sequence). CDR3 length: 12 residues. Trimming left V 3 bases short and J 9 bases short, with 12 bases between. The DNA for the CDR3 is TGCAGTGCTAGTGGCGGTGAAGGGCCCCAGCATTTT. Its protein is CSASGGEGPQHF.

The rearrangement uses TRBV10-3 and TRBJ2-2, with D possibly being TRBD2 (5 bases). CDR1 is ENHRY, CDR2 SYGVKD, per germline. The CDR3 is 14 residues long. V shed 3 bases and J shed 6 bases, with 11 bases lying between them. The CDR3 nucleotides read TGTGCCATCAGTGACTTGTTGGGAGCCGGGGAGCTGTTTTTT. It encodes CAISDLLGAGELFF.

The V call is TRBV11-2, the J call TRBJ2-5; 14 nucleotides match TRBD2. Germline CDR1 and CDR2: SGHAT and FQNNGV. Trimming removed 0 bases from V and 3 bases from J; junction bases left unmatched: 6. The CDR3 spans 18 residues. The CDR3 DNA reads TGTGCCAGCAGCTTAGATCCCAGACTAGCGGGGGGGGAAGAGACCCAGTACTTC. Translating gives CASSLDPRLAGGEETQYF.

The V and J genes are TRBV7-9 and TRBJ2-3; TRBD1 agrees at 7 bases. The CDR3 length is 14 residues. V trimming: 5 bases; J trimming: 5 bases; junction bases outside the gene matches: 7. Germline V CDR1 and CDR2: SEHNR, FQNEAQ (reference sequence). The CDR3 protein is CASSVDRVVDTQYF. In DNA form, the CDR3 reads TGTGCCAGCAGCGTTGACAGGGTAGTAGATACGCAGTATTTT.

This chain uses TRBV18 with TRBJ2-1; TRBD2 matches 9 bases. The CDR3 has 14 amino acids. Unmatched junction bases numbered 5, after V lost 6 bases and J lost 5 bases. The germline V gene encodes CDR1 KGHSH and CDR2 LQKENI. The CDR3 region is CASSQGLADNEQFF. The CDR3 DNA follows: TGTGCCAGCTCCCAGGGACTAGCAGACAATGAGCAGTTCTTC.

V gene TRBV6-5 combines with J gene TRBJ2-5; D remains unclear. V lost 3 bases and J 3 bases, leaving 11 bases between the germline ends. This CDR3 is 14 amino acids long. Germline V lookup: CDR1 MNHEY, CDR2 SVGAGI. The chain's CDR3 is CASSYLAQEETQYF. The DNA for the CDR3 is TGTGCCAGCAGTTATCTGGCCCAGGAAGAGACCCAGTACTTC.

CDR3 in DNA: TGCGCCAGCAGCTTGGAAGTCCAGGTGATGAACACCGGGGAGCTGTTTTTT. Its translation: CASSLEVQVMNTGELFF. The chain links TRBV5-1 to TRBJ2-2, with D hard to call. V lost 0 bases and J lost 1, with 13 bases in between. CDR3 length equals 17 residues. Germline V CDR1 and CDR2: SGHRS, YFSETQ.

V and J are TRBV12-3 or TRBV12-4 and TRBJ1-1, with a tentative D call TRBD1 (5 bases). V gave up 4 bases and J gave up 4 bases, with 7 bases separating them. The CDR3 length is 12 residues. This CDR3 is CASSWTLTEAFF. The CDR3 DNA follows: TGTGCCAGCAGTTGGACACTCACTGAAGCTTTCTTT.

The rearrangement uses TRBV12-5 and TRBJ2-7; weak D call: TRBD2 (5 bases). V lost 3 bases, J lost 3 bases, and 6 bases lay in between. Germline CDR1 is LGHNT and CDR2 is FRNRAP. The CDR3 has 12 amino acids. CDR3 residues: CASGFGVYEQYF. The CDR3 bases are TGTGCTAGTGGTTTCGGGGTCTACGAGCAGTACTTC.

This chain uses TRBV24-1 with TRBJ1-1, with 7 bases identical to TRBD1. CDR1 KGHDR and CDR2 SFDVKD come from the germline V gene. This CDR3 comprises 15 residues. J gave up 2 bases and V 5 bases, and 7 bases lay outside the gene matches. The CDR3 DNA reads TGTGCCACCAGTGGTAAAGACAGGGTTAACACTGAAGCTTTCTTT. Residues: CATSGKDRVNTEAFF.

The rearrangement joins TRBV7-8 to TRBJ1-1, with a possible D match to TRBD1 (5 bases). This CDR3 is 14 amino acids long. Germline V gene sequence: CDR1 SGHVS, CDR2 FQNEAQ. The V gene lost 4 bases and the J gene lost 3 bases, with 12 bases spanning the gap. CDR3 in amino acids: CASSWRGRDTEAFF. CDR3 bases: TGTGCCAGCAGCTGGAGGGGTCGGGACACTGAAGCTTTCTTT.

The chain joins TRBV7-2 to TRBJ2-6, with D possibly TRBD2 on 6 matching bases. CDR1 and CDR2 from the germline V gene are SGHTA and FQGNSA. This CDR3 spans 17 amino acids. V lost 5 bases and J 3 bases, leaving 17 bases between the germline ends. The CDR3: CASSTAGLAGGANVLTF. The CDR3 nucleotides are TGTGCCAGCAGCACCGCGGGACTCGCAGGTGGGGCCAACGTCCTGACTTTC.

V gene TRBV6-6 combines with J gene TRBJ2-1; 14 bases align to TRBD2. The V gene's germline CDR1 is MNHNY and CDR2 SVGAGI (reference sequence). V was clipped by 5 bases and J by 6 bases; unmatched bases: 6. This CDR3 has 16 amino acids. The CDR3 coding sequence is TGTGCCAGCAGTCCCGGACTAGCGGGAGGTATCAATGAGCAGTTCTTC. The encoded protein is CASSPGLAGGINEQFF.

The chain joins TRBV27 to TRBJ1-6, with D maybe TRBD1 (6 bases). Germline V gene sequence: CDR1 MNHEY, CDR2 SMNVEV (reference sequence). V gave up 5 bases and J gave up 8 bases, with 13 bases separating them. The CDR3 has 14 amino acids. CDR3 coding DNA: TGTGCCAGCAGTGTACAGGGATTGTATTCACCCCTCCACTTT. Its translation: CASSVQGLYSPLHF.

In the case of this clone: Other DNA sequences from this sample encode an identical CDR3 as well. This sequence joins TRBV7-8 and TRBJ2-7, with 8 bases lining up with TRBD1. Germline V gene data show CDR1 as SGHVS and CDR2 as FQNEAQ. Losses at the gene ends were 1 base for V and 3 bases for J; bases not matched to a gene: 2. The CDR3 sequence is 14 residues long. The CDR3 loop is CASSLGTGSYEQYF. CDR3 in DNA: TGTGCCAGCAGCTTAGGGACAGGGAGCTACGAGCAGTACTTC.

This chain links TRBV30 with TRBJ1-1; a possible D gene is TRBD1 (5 bases). CDR1 and CDR2 from the germline V gene are GTSNPN and SVGIG (reference sequence). V lost 4 bases, J lost 6 bases, and 12 bases lay in between. The CDR3 runs 12 residues. CDR3 nucleotides: TGTGCCTGGAATCAGGGTGCTCCTGAAGCTTTCTTT. Protein: CAWNQGAPEAFF.

V gene TRBV4-3 combines with J gene TRBJ2-1; D perhaps matches TRBD2 (6 bases). Per germline, CDR1 LGHNA and CDR2 YSLEER. The length of the CDR3 is 16 residues. V lost 3 bases, J lost 7 bases, and 19 bases lay in between. The CDR3 region is CASSHYGSGPTNEQFF. CDR3 bases: TGCGCCAGCAGCCACTATGGTAGCGGACCTACAAATGAGCAGTTCTTC.

The chain recombines TRBV2 with TRBJ2-4; D is perhaps TRBD2 (6 bases). V shed 6 bases and J shed 6 bases, with 12 bases lying between them. This CDR3 contains 13 residues. CDR1 is SNHLY and CDR2 is FYNNEI in the germline V gene. The CDR3 nucleotides read TGTGCCAGCAGGCGGGGACTGACAAACATTCAGTACTTC. Its protein product is CASRRGLTNIQYF. Using reference TRBV2 and TRBJ2-4 for the parts outside the CDR3, the full variable domain is EPEVTQTPSHQVTQMGQEVILRCVPISNHLYFYWYRQILGQKVEFLVSFYNNEISEKSEIFDDQFSVERPDGSNFTLKIRSTKLEDSAMYFCASRRGLTNIQYFGAGTRLSVL.

This clone is a singleton in its sample. This sequence joins TRBV29-1 and TRBJ2-1; D possibly corresponds to TRBD2 (6 bases). The CDR3 spans 15 residues. Germline V gives CDR1 SQVTM, CDR2 ANQGSEA. Trimming shortened V by 7 bases and J by 0 bases, and 16 bases separated the two germline ends. The CDR3 loop is CSGRGRSDSYNEQFF. For the CDR3, the DNA is TGCAGCGGGAGGGGCAGGTCCGACTCCTACAATGAGCAGTTCTTC.

This clone was counted a few times. The chain employs TRBV6-6 and TRBJ2-6, with 7 bases aligning to TRBD1. The J segment lost 2 bases and the V segment lost 5 bases, leaving 9 bases of the junction unmatched. The CDR3 has 17 residues. The germline V gene has CDR1 MNHNY and CDR2 SVGAGI (reference sequence). DNA of the CDR3: TGTGCCAGCAGTCGCTATGTCCAGGGGGCTGGGGCCAACGTCCTGACTTTC. This codes for CASSRYVQGAGANVLTF.

The V call is TRBV6-5, the J call TRBJ2-2; 7 nucleotides align to TRBD1. Per germline, CDR1 MNHEY and CDR2 SVGAGI. Trimming cost V 5 bases and J 4 bases; bases outside gene matches: 4. CDR3 length: 14 amino acids. The DNA for the CDR3 is TGTGCCAGCAGTACCGACAGGGTCACCGGGGAGCTGTTTTTT. Protein product: CASSTDRVTGELFF.

This clone was seen more than once but under ten times. This is likely an artifact of a read error, given a far larger clone one base away. Here the CDR3 DNA reads TGCCGCGTTGGGGGGGGGAACACTGAAGCTTTCTTT. Translation gives CRVGGGNTEAFF. The chain uses TRBV29-1 and TRBJ1-1; a possible D gene is TRBD1 (5 bases). The germline CDR1 and CDR2 sequences are SQVTM and ANQGSEA. The CDR3 has 12 amino acids.

This clone was found a few times. This sequence joins TRBV24-1 and TRBJ1-2, with D maybe TRBD1 (6 bases). CDR1 is KGHDR and CDR2 is SFDVKD in the germline V gene. The V and J ends lost 9 bases and 4 bases respectively, with 17 bases between them. The CDR3 has 14 residues. CDR3 sequence: CATHSGGAGYGYTF. The DNA for the CDR3 is TGTGCCACCCATTCGGGGGGCGCTGGCTATGGCTACACCTTC.

The V call is TRBV7-6, the J call TRBJ2-1; 10 bases match TRBD2. This CDR3 is 15 amino acids long. Trimming cost V 5 bases and J 10 bases; bases outside gene matches: 11. Germline V CDR1 and CDR2: SGHVS, FNYEAQ. For the CDR3, the DNA is TGTGCCAGCAGCGGCAAAGCGGGGGGGCCGGGGGAGCAGTTCTTC. Translating it yields CASSGKAGGPGEQFF.

V and J are TRBV28 and TRBJ1-2, with 7 positions matching TRBD1. CDR1 MDHEN and CDR2 SYDVKM come from the germline V gene. The CDR3 consists of 16 residues. V shed 5 bases, J shed 2 bases, and the junction held 11 bases outside the gene matches. In DNA, the CDR3 is TGTGCCAGCAGTCGTGGGGGGACAGTTTCAAACTATGGCTACACCTTC. As protein: CASSRGGTVSNYGYTF.

CDR3 in amino acids: CASSLARGGDRGNYGYTF. CDR3 coding DNA: TGTGCCAGCAGCTTAGCCCGGGGAGGGGACAGGGGGAACTATGGCTACACCTTC. The chain carries TRBV5-6 and TRBJ1-2; 11 bases agree with TRBD1. The CDR3 loop spans 18 amino acids. The V and J ends lost 2 bases and 2 bases, in that order; junction bases with no gene match: 11. Germline V gene sequence: CDR1 SGHDT, CDR2 YYEEEE.

A single count supports this clone. The rearrangement uses TRBV19 and TRBJ1-5; 7 positions match TRBD1. V lost 5 bases, J lost 2 bases, and 3 bases stayed unmatched. The CDR3 has 14 amino acids. CDR1 and CDR2 (germline): LNHDA, SQIVND (reference sequence). CDR3 sequence (DNA): TGTGCCAGTAGTGCAACAGGGGGCAATCAGCCCCAGCATTTT. This codes for CASSATGGNQPQHF.

Only a few counts were recorded for this clone. The chain joins TRBV7-6 to TRBJ1-3, with D unresolved. With 2 bases removed from V and 2 bases from J, the gap between germline ends came to 13 bases. This CDR3 comprises 16 residues. Germline V gives CDR1 SGHVS, CDR2 FNYEAQ. The CDR3 protein is CASSLSPPSAGNTIYF. The CDR3 bases are TGTGCCAGCAGCTTAAGTCCCCCTTCGGCTGGAAACACCATATATTTT.

The chain couples TRBV11-2 to TRBJ2-7; D possibly corresponds to TRBD1 (6 bases). The CDR3 extends over 14 amino acids. V shed 1 base and J shed 5 bases, with 12 bases lying between them. The germline V gene has CDR1 SGHAT and CDR2 FQNNGV. CDR3 region: CASSLVWGPHEQYF. CDR3 nucleotide sequence: TGTGCCAGCAGCTTAGTGTGGGGGCCCCACGAGCAGTACTTC.